These T cell receptor beta chains were read from a single sample in a study of cytomegalovirus exposure and HLA in healthy donors. TCRdb's copy holds only in-frame clones and misses some; the assay was immunoSEQ multiplex PCR. The profile shows approximately 220,000 clones, 70% to 80% of them singletons. Sequencing input: PBMCs. These receptors originate from a girl aged 2 to 9 in good health and CMV-seronegative. Both conserved end residues are part of each CDR3. A D gene is named only where the DNA matches it firmly. Not every row has a clone size; where given, it reads once, few, many or a size class.

>once|TRBJ2-7|NA|TRBV12-1
TGTGCCAGCAGATCCTCCAGGGGGAACGAGCAGTACTTC
CASRSSRGNEQYF
>NA|TRBJ1-1|TRBD1|TRBV5-1
TGCGCCAGCAGCTGGGGGACAGTTGGGGGTAGGACTGAAGCTTTCTTT
CASSWGTVGGRTEAFF
>NA|TRBJ1-5|NA|TRBV6-1
TGTGCCAGCGTAACACAGGGTCAGCCCCAGCATTTT
CASVTQGQPQHF
>NA|TRBJ2-1|NA|TRBV5-1
TGCGCCAGCAGCTTGCCGTTACAGGGAAGGGATGAGCAGTTCTTC
CASSLPLQGRDEQFF
>NA|TRBJ2-7|NA|TRBV5-4
TGTGCCAGCAGCAGGACAGCGAATGAGTACGAGCAGCACTTC
CASSRTANEYEQHF
>NA|TRBJ1-1|NA|TRBV19
TGTGCCAGTAGTATAGTTTTCGCAGGGGAAGCTTTCTTT
CASSIVFAGEAFF
>NA|TRBJ1-2|NA|TRBV11-2
TGTGCCAGCAGCCCGCCAGGGTCCGGCTATGGCTACACCTTC
CASSPPGSGYGYTF
>NA|TRBJ1-6|NA|TRBV11-2
TGTGCCAGCAGCACCCCGAGGGAGGGTAGGAATTCACCCCTCCACTTT
CASSTPREGRNSPLHF
>NA|TRBJ2-7|NA|TRBV7-9
TGTGCCAGCAGCAAGTCGTATACGGGCGAGCAGTACTTC
CASSKSYTGEQYF
>NA|TRBJ2-6|TRBD1|TRBV5-1
TGCGCCAGCAGCTTGGCCCCCCGGACAGGATCCTCTGGGGCCAACGTCCTGACTTTC
CASSLAPRTGSSGANVLTF
>NA|TRBJ2-7|NA|TRBV27
TGTGCCAGCAGTTTAGGGAGCCTATACGAGCAGTACTTC
CASSLGSLYEQYF
>NA|TRBJ1-2|NA|TRBV7-2
TGTGCCAGCACCTACTCCGGTGGCTACACCTTC
CASTYSGGYTF
>NA|TRBJ2-5|NA|TRBV19
TGTGCCACTAGACCACGACCAGAGGGATGGGAGACCCAGTACTTC
CATRPRPEGWETQYF
>NA|TRBJ2-7|NA|TRBV6-5
TGTGCCAGCAGTTACCCATCCCGCCCGGGAATCTACGAGCAGTACTTC
CASSYPSRPGIYEQYF
>NA|TRBJ1-2|TRBD1|TRBV18
TGTGCCAGCTCACGAGGGACAGGGAGTAGCTATGGCTACACCTTC
CASSRGTGSSYGYTF
>NA|TRBJ2-7|NA|TRBV7-9
TGTGCCAGCAGCTCCGGGACAACCTACGAGCAGTACTTC
CASSSGTTYEQYF
>NA|TRBJ1-4|TRBD1|TRBV4-1
TGCGCCAGCACCCCCGGACAGGGCGCAACTAATGAAAAACTGTTTTTT
CASTPGQGATNEKLFF
>NA|TRBJ2-7|NA|TRBV6-5
TGTGCCAGCAGTTACTCAGGGAAACGAGGGTACGAGCAGTACTTC
CASSYSGKRGYEQYF
>NA|TRBJ1-2|TRBD1|TRBV27
TGTGCCAGCGGACGACAGGGTTATGACTATGGCTACACCTTC
CASGRQGYDYGYTF
>NA|TRBJ2-3|TRBD2|TRBV27
TGTGCCAGCAGTTTAAGTCTAGCGGGAGCAGATACGCAGTATTTT
CASSLSLAGADTQYF
>NA|TRBJ2-1|TRBD1|TRBV5-4
TGTGCCACTATACGGACAGGGTACGTTTATGATGAGCAGTTCTTC
CATIRTGYVYDEQFF
>once|TRBJ2-3|NA|TRBV7-8
TGTGCCAGCAGCGACCAGCGGAGCACAGATACGCAGTATTTT
CASSDQRSTDTQYF
>NA|TRBJ2-1|NA|TRBV2
TGTGCCAGCAGTGGATATTGGGGGCGAGACAATGAGCAGTTCTTC
CASSGYWGRDNEQFF
>NA|TRBJ2-7|NA|TRBV4-2
TGTGCCAGCAGCCAAAACGGTTACGAGCAGTACTTC
CASSQNGYEQYF
>NA|TRBJ2-5|TRBD1|TRBV30
TGTGCCTGGAGAGTCCAGGGGGCCCAAGAGACCCAGTACTTC
CAWRVQGAQETQYF
>once|TRBJ1-1|NA|TRBV6-5
TGTGCCAGCACCCCTGGGCGTTTGACTGAAGCTTTCTTT
CASTPGRLTEAFF
>NA|TRBJ2-3|NA|TRBV5-1
TGCGCCAGCAGCTTGGGGGGAGGTACAGATACGCAGTATTTT
CASSLGGGTDTQYF
>NA|TRBJ2-7|NA|TRBV6-5
TGTGCCAGCATTCCCCCGACAGGACGGCCCGGCGAGCAGTACTTC
CASIPPTGRPGEQYF
>NA|TRBJ2-6|NA|TRBV4-2
TGTGCCAGCAGCCAAGCTGTCAAGCCCTCTGGGGCCAACGTCCTGACTTTC
CASSQAVKPSGANVLTF
>few|TRBJ1-2|NA|TRBV5-1
TGCGCCAGCAGCTTGTCACAGAGCCATGGCTACACCTTC
CASSLSQSHGYTF
>NA|TRBJ1-2|NA|TRBV18
TGTGCCAGCTCACCTAACAGGGATGGCTACACCTTC
CASSPNRDGYTF
>NA|TRBJ2-7|TRBD2|TRBV19
TGTGCCAGTAGACTAGCGGGAGACTACGAGCAGTACTTC
CASRLAGDYEQYF
>NA|TRBJ2-2|NA|TRBV4-1
TGCGCCAGCAGCCAACCTTGGTCGGACACCGGGGAGCTGTTTTTT
CASSQPWSDTGELFF
>NA|TRBJ2-1|TRBD2|TRBV4-1
TGCGCCAGCAGCCAAGATTTTCGAGGGAGGGTCGCCTACAATGAGCAGTTCTTC
CASSQDFRGRVAYNEQFF
>NA|TRBJ2-7|NA|TRBV20-1
TGCAGTGCCTCCCCGAGTTACGAGCAGTACTTC
CSASPSYEQYF
>NA|TRBJ2-3|NA|TRBV9
TGTGCCAGCAGCGTAGGGAGCGGAACTAGCACAGATACGCAGTATTTT
CASSVGSGTSTDTQYF
>NA|TRBJ2-7|TRBD1|TRBV28
TGTGCCAGCAGTTGGGACAGGGCAAGGGATTACGAGCAGTACTTC
CASSWDRARDYEQYF
>NA|TRBJ2-3|TRBD1|TRBV5-6
TGTGCCAGCAGCTCATGGACAGGGGTGGTAGATACGCAGTATTTT
CASSSWTGVVDTQYF
>NA|TRBJ1-1|TRBD1|TRBV18
TGTGCCAGCTCGCTTGGACAGGTGAACACTGAAGCTTTCTTT
CASSLGQVNTEAFF
>NA|TRBJ1-5|NA|TRBV2
TGTGCCAGCGTTCACCAGGTCGGCAATCAGCCCCAGCATTTT
CASVHQVGNQPQHF
>NA|TRBJ1-3|NA|TRBV7-7
TGTGCCAGCAGCTTAGGTTTGTCTCCAAACACCATATATTTT
CASSLGLSPNTIYF